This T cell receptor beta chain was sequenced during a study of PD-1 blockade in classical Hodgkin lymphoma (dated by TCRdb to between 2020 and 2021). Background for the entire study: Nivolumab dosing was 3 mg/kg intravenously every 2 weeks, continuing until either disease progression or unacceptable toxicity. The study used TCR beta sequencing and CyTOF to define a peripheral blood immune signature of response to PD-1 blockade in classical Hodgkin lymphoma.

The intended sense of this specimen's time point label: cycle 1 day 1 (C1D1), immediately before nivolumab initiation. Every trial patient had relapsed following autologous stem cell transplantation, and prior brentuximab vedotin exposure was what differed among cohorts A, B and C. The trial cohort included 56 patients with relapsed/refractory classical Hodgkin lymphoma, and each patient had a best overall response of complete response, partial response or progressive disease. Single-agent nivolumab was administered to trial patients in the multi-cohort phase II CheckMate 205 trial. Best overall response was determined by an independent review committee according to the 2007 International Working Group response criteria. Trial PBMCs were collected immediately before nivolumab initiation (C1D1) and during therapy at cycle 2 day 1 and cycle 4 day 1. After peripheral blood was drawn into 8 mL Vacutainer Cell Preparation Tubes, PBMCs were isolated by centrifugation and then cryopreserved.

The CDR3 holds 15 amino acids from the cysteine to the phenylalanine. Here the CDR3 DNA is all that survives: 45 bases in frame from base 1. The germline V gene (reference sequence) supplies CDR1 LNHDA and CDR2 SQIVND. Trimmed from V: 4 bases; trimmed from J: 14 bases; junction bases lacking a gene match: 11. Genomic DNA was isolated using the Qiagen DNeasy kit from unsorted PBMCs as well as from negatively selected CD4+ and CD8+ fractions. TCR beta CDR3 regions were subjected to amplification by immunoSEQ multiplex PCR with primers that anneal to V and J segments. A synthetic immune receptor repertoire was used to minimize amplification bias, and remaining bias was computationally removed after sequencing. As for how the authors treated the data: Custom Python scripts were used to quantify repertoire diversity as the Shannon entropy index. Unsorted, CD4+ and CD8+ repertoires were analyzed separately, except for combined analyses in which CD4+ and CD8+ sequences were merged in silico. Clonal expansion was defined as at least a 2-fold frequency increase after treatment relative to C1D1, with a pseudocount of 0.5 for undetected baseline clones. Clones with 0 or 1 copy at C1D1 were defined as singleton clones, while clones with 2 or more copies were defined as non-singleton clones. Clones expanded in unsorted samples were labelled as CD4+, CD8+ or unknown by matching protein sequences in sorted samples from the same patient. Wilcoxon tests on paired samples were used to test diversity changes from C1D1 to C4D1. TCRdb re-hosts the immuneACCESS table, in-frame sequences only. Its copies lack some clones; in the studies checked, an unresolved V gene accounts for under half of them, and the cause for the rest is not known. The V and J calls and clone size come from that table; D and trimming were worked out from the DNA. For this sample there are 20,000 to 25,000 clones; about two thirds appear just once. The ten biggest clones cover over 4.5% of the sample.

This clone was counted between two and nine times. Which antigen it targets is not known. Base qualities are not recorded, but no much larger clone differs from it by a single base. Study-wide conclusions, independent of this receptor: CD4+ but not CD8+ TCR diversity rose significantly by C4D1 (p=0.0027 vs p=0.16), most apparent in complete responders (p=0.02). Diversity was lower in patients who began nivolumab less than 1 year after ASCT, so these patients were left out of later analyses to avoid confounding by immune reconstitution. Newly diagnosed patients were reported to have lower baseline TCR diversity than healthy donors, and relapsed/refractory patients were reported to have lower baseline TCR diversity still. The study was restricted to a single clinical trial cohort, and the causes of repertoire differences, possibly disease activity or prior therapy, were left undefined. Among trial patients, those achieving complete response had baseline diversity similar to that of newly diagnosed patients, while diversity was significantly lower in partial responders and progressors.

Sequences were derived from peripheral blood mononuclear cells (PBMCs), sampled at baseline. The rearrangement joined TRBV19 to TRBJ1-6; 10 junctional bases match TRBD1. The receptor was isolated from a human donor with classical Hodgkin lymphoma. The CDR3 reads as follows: CASSTGTGAFRALHF. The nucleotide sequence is TGTGCCAGTAGTACCGGGACAGGGGCCTTCAGAGCCCTCCACTTT.